The 20 T cell receptor beta chains given below trace back to one sample, sequenced in a study of blood T cells in healthy people across ages. Sample-barcoded 5' priming and a J-beta primer mix drove a second PCR of roughly 6 to 12 cycles. TCRdb ran MiXCR on the 5' RACE reads and lists one entry per CDR3 protein. Of 700,000 or so distinct CDR3 sequences listed, over 40% are singletons. The source material was blood. The receptors come from an elderly man in good health.

V gene TRBV6-5 combines with J gene TRBJ2-1; 8 bases are a match to TRBD1. The V gene's germline CDR1 is MNHEY and CDR2 SVGAGI. The CDR3 covers 15 residues. V trimming: 5 bases; J trimming: 5 bases; junction bases outside the gene matches: 8. The CDR3 DNA reads TGTGCCAGCAGTAAAGACAGGGGTAATAACAATGAGCAGTTCTTC. Translation: CASSKDRGNNNEQFF.

J is TRBJ2-5 and V is TRBV20-1, with 14 bases lining up with TRBD2. From germline, CDR1 is DFQATT and CDR2 SNEGSKA (reference sequence). J gave up 11 bases and V 6 bases, and 11 bases lay outside the gene matches. CDR3 size: 14 residues. CDR3 sequence (DNA): TGCAGTGCAAAGGGACTAGCGGGGGTAAATGAGCAGTACTTC. Its translation: CSAKGLAGVNEQYF.

The gene calls are TRBV24-1 and TRBJ2-3; 7 nucleotides line up with TRBD1. This CDR3 has 17 amino acids. Trimming removed 2 bases from V and 7 bases from J; junction bases left unmatched: 14. Germline V gene sequence: CDR1 KGHDR, CDR2 SFDVKD. DNA for the CDR3: TGTGCCACCAGTGATTCAGGCGACAGGGTCATTCAAAATACGCAGTATTTT. It specifies CATSDSGDRVIQNTQYF.

The chain combines TRBV25-1 with TRBJ2-5; no reliable D call. Trimming pared 4 bases from V and 11 bases from J, leaving 17 bases between. Germline V lookup: CDR1 MGHDK, CDR2 SYGVNS. CDR3 size: 13 residues. CDR3 sequence: CASSGQSAYVQYF. CDR3 coding DNA: TGTGCCAGCAGTGGGCAGTCGGCCTACGTGCAGTACTTC.

This clonotype was detected a few times. V gene TRBV7-3 combines with J gene TRBJ2-5; D is possibly TRBD1 (5 bases). CDR1 SGHTA and CDR2 FQGTGA come from the germline V gene. This CDR3 region has 13 residues. Trimming pared 5 bases from V and 3 bases from J, leaving 10 bases between. CDR3 sequence (DNA): TGTGCCAGCAGCCCTACAGGAAAAGAGACCCAGTACTTC. It yields the protein CASSPTGKETQYF. The variable domain in full, completed from reference TRBV7-3 and TRBJ2-5, reads GAGVSQTPSNKVTEKGKYVELRCDPISGHTALYWYRQSLGQGPEFLIYFQGTGAADDSGLPNDRFFAVRPEGSVSTLKIQRTERGDSAVYLCASSPTGKETQYFGPGTRLLVL.

The rearrangement links TRBV6-1 to TRBJ1-5, with 7 bases fitting TRBD1. V was clipped by 6 bases and J by 4 bases; unmatched bases: 18. CDR3 length equals 18 residues. Looked up from germline, CDR1 is MNHNS and CDR2 is SASEGT. The CDR3 DNA reads TGTGCCAGCAGCACACGTCGGGGACAGAGGGCTGGGAATCAGCCCCAGCATTTT. Its protein is CASSTRRGQRAGNQPQHF.

CDR3 in amino acids: CASSLSAGALYEQYF. The CDR3 DNA sequence: TGTGCCAGCAGCCTTAGCGCGGGGGCGCTCTACGAGCAGTACTTC. This chain links TRBV7-2 with TRBJ2-7; tentative D call: TRBD2 (7 bases). Between the trimmed V and J ends, which lost 5 bases and 3 bases, there was a span of 17 bases. Germline V lookup: CDR1 SGHTA, CDR2 FQGNSA. The length of the CDR3 is 15 residues.

The table lists this clonotype with a few counts. Given a much more abundant clone one base away, this may be a read error. V is TRBV6-5 and J is TRBJ1-6; D is unclear. The CDR3 runs 14 residues. The germline CDR1 and CDR2 sequences are MNHEY and SVGAGI. The V gene lost 2 bases and the J gene lost 11 bases, with 13 bases spanning the gap. The CDR3 spells CASSYAPQEAPLHF. The CDR3 DNA sequence: TGTGCCAGCAGTTACGCCCCACAAGAGGCACCCCTCCACTTT.

The chain is built from TRBV18 and TRBJ2-5; 13 bases fit TRBD2. V shed 6 bases, J shed 0 bases, and the junction held 4 bases outside the gene matches. CDR3 length: 16 amino acids. Germline V gene sequence: CDR1 KGHSH, CDR2 LQKENI. CDR3 nucleotide sequence: TGTGCCAGCTCCCGCGGGACTAGCGGGAACCAAGAGACCCAGTACTTC. Translated, it gives CASSRGTSGNQETQYF.

This chain uses TRBV5-1 with TRBJ1-2; D might be TRBD1 (6 bases). The CDR3 is 15 residues long. Germline CDR1 and CDR2: SGHRS and YFSETQ. Between the trimmed V and J ends, which lost 10 bases and 0 bases, there was a span of 19 bases. In nucleotides, the CDR3 is TGCGCCCGCACAAGAGACAGGAGTTCTAACTATGGCTACACCTTC. Translation: CARTRDRSSNYGYTF. The full variable domain, rest sourced from reference TRBV5-1 and TRBJ1-2, is KAGVTQTPRYLIKTRGQQVTLSCSPISGHRSVSWYQQTPGQGLQFLFEYFSETQRNKGNFPGRFSGRQFSNSRSEMNVSTLELGDSALYLCARTRDRSSNYGYTFGSGTRLTVV.

The chain joins TRBV20-1 to TRBJ2-7, with a tentative D call TRBD2 (7 bases). V was trimmed by 6 bases and J by 6 bases, leaving 15 bases between them. The CDR3 covers 12 residues. Germline assignment: CDR1 DFQATT and CDR2 SNEGSKA (reference sequence). The CDR3 DNA reads TGCAGTGCCCATCGGGGGGCCGCCGAGCAGTACTTC. This encodes CSAHRGAAEQYF.

This chain connects TRBV4-3 to TRBJ2-3, with TRBD2 matching 13 bases. V dropped 5 bases and J dropped 6; count of bases not matched to a gene: 14. Germline assignment: CDR1 LGHNA and CDR2 YSLEER. This CDR3 has 18 amino acids. The CDR3 sequence is CASSFLLAGGGTGDTQYF. DNA for the CDR3: TGCGCCAGCAGCTTTCTACTAGCGGGGGGGGGCACCGGGGATACGCAGTATTTT.

This chain joins TRBV6-2 or TRBV6-3 and TRBJ1-5, with D possibly TRBD1 on 5 matching bases. The CDR3 runs to 14 residues. In germline, CDR1 is MNHEY, CDR2 SVGEGT. Deletions cut 6 bases from V and 7 bases from J, with 16 bases between. Written as DNA, the CDR3 is TGTGCCAGCAGAGTCAATCGGGGCGGCCAGCCCCAGCATTTT. It is translated as CASRVNRGGQPQHF.

This clonotype has only one observation. The chain joins TRBV24-1 to TRBJ2-2; TRBD2 might be the D (5 bases). The CDR3 sequence is 16 residues long. Germline values: CDR1 KGHDR, CDR2 SFDVKD. V was pared by 5 bases and J by 0 bases, with 12 bases between. Here the CDR3 DNA reads TGTGCCACCAGTGGCGCGGGCAGATCGAACACCGGGGAGCTGTTTTTT. Amino acids: CATSGAGRSNTGELFF.

The chain employs TRBV12-3 or TRBV12-4 and TRBJ2-5; TRBD1 matches 7 bases. The CDR3 loop spans 16 amino acids. V shed 6 bases and J 5 bases; nucleotides not matched to a gene: 15. CDR3 DNA sequence: TGTGCCAGCAGCATTTCGACAGGGTTTCGGGTGGAGACCCAGTACTTC. Amino acids: CASSISTGFRVETQYF.

This chain uses TRBV6-2 or TRBV6-3 with TRBJ2-5; D is ambiguous. V dropped 2 bases and J dropped 11 bases, with 12 bases sitting between them. CDR1 and CDR2 (germline): MNHEY, SVGEGT. This CDR3 has 12 amino acids. The CDR3 region is CASSYGIGEQYF. In DNA form, the CDR3 reads TGTGCCAGCAGTTACGGCATAGGTGAGCAGTACTTC.

The chain joins TRBV4-2 to TRBJ2-1, with D perhaps TRBD1 (5 bases). The V end lost 1 base, the J end lost 3 bases, and 13 bases lay between the germline ends. The CDR3 spans 16 residues. Germline lookup yields CDR1 LGHNA and CDR2 YNFKEQ. As DNA, the CDR3 is TGTGCCAGCAGCCAAGTAGCCAGGGCGGACTACAATGAGCAGTTCTTC. Amino acid sequence: CASSQVARADYNEQFF.

This clonotype was picked up a small number of times. CDR3 amino acids: CASSLTTVGQYF. The CDR3 DNA reads TGTGCCAGCAGCTTAACCACAGTTGGGCAGTACTTC. The chain employs TRBV7-2 and TRBJ2-7; D gene unclear. The CDR3 has 12 amino acids. Germline CDR1 is SGHTA and CDR2 is FQGNSA. The V end was cut by 2 bases, the J end by 9 bases, with 11 bases between. Looking up the rest from reference TRBV7-2 and TRBJ2-7 gives the full variable domain: GAGVSQSPSNKVTEKGKDVELRCDPISGHTALYWYRQSLGQGLEFLIYFQGNSAPDKSGLPSDRFSAERTGGSVSTLTIQRTQQEDSAVYLCASSLTTVGQYFGPGTRLTVT.

This sequence joins TRBV2 and TRBJ2-1; no firm D call. The V gene lost 4 bases and the J gene lost 13 bases, with 8 bases spanning the gap. CDR1 is SNHLY and CDR2 is FYNNEI in the germline V gene. The CDR3 spans 10 residues. The CDR3 coding sequence is TGTGCCAGCAGTGGCTTGAAACAGTTCTTC. It specifies CASSGLKQFF.

V gene TRBV27 combines with J gene TRBJ2-1, with a weak D call TRBD2 (5 bases). TRBJ2-7 explains the end of the DNA better; the J call may be wrong. The CDR3 totals 13 residues. CDR1 and CDR2 from the germline V gene are MNHEY and SMNVEV (reference sequence). This CDR3 is CASSLDYYNEQYF. CDR3 in DNA: TGTGCCAGCAGTTTAGACTACTACAATGAGCAGTACTTC.